Below, 31 T cell receptor beta chains from the same sample are listed, as sequenced in a study of blood T cells in healthy people across ages. A sample-barcoded 5' primer and a J-beta primer mix were used in a second PCR of roughly 7 to 11 cycles. Using its own MiXCR run on the 5' RACE reads, TCRdb lists one record per CDR3 protein. The repertoire holds 950,000 to 1,200,000 distinct CDR3 sequences, with roughly two fifths as singletons. Material: blood. The receptors here all came from a man between 18 and 29 years old in good health.

The genes are TRBV7-3 and TRBJ2-2; no reliable D call. From germline, CDR1 is SGHTA and CDR2 FQGTGA. V lost 5 bases and J 5 bases, leaving 12 bases between the germline ends. The CDR3 extends over 14 amino acids. In DNA form, the CDR3 reads TGTGCCAGCAGCGCCGACTCACCTACCGGGGAGCTGTTTTTT. Translating it yields CASSADSPTGELFF.

Turning to this clonotype: With a much larger clone just one base away, this may be a read error. The rearrangement uses TRBV7-9 and TRBJ1-1; the D gene is possibly TRBD1 (5 bases). The germline gives CDR1 SEHNR, CDR2 FQNEAQ (reference sequence). V gave up 1 base and J gave up 0 bases, with 9 bases separating them. The CDR3 loop spans 15 amino acids. In nucleotides, the CDR3 is TGTGCCAGCAGCTTAGGGTACAGGATGAACACTGAAGCTTTCTTT. Its protein is CASSLGYRMNTEAFF.

The chain employs TRBV4-3 and TRBJ2-3; D unresolved. The CDR3 loop spans 17 amino acids. Trimming left V 0 bases short and J 0 bases short, with 13 bases between. Germline CDR1 reads LGHNA; CDR2 reads YSLEER. The CDR3 coding sequence is TGCGCCAGCAGCCAAGATGGCATAGCCTCTAGCACAGATACGCAGTATTTT. This translates into CASSQDGIASSTDTQYF.

The table lists this clonotype with a few counts. The rearrangement joins TRBV2 to TRBJ1-2; TRBD1 might be the D (5 bases). The germline V and J ends were trimmed by 6 bases and 0 bases, with 14 bases remaining between them. Germline CDR1 and CDR2: SNHLY and FYNNEI. The CDR3 is 15 amino acids. CDR3 region: CASSLTVPANYGYTF. DNA for the CDR3: TGTGCCAGCAGCCTGACAGTGCCAGCTAACTATGGCTACACCTTC. The full variable domain, completed using reference TRBV2 and TRBJ1-2, is EPEVTQTPSHQVTQMGQEVILRCVPISNHLYFYWYRQILGQKVEFLVSFYNNEISEKSEIFDDQFSVERPDGSNFTLKIRSTKLEDSAMYFCASSLTVPANYGYTFGSGTRLTVV.

This clonotype was detected only once. V gene TRBV20-1 combines with J gene TRBJ2-7, with unresolved D. The CDR3 covers 14 residues. Germline V gene sequence: CDR1 DFQATT, CDR2 SNEGSKA (reference sequence). Deletions cut 3 bases from V and 0 bases from J, with 12 bases between. CDR3 DNA: TGCAGTGCTAGGGTGTTCAGGCGCTCCTACGAGCAGTACTTC. Amino acids: CSARVFRRSYEQYF.

The V and J genes are TRBV20-1 and TRBJ1-2; 8 bases agree with TRBD1. Germline V gene lookup returns CDR1 DFQATT and CDR2 SNEGSKA (reference sequence). With 6 bases clipped from V and 4 bases from J, the junction kept 10 bases outside the gene matches. The CDR3 is 14 amino acids. As DNA, the CDR3 is TGCAGTGCCCACGAGGCAGGGGGCGTCTATGGCTACACCTTC. This sequence encodes CSAHEAGGVYGYTF.

As for this clonotype: The conserved final phenylalanine or tryptophan is absent from the CDR3, which likely points to a read error. V is TRBV12-3 or TRBV12-4 and J is TRBJ2-3, with TRBD2 as a possible D gene (6 bases). CDR3 length equals 15 residues. Trimming removed 8 bases at V and 0 bases at J, with 15 bases between. Here the CDR3 reads CASHRGVSSTDTQYS. The CDR3 DNA sequence: TGTGCCAGCCATCGCGGGGTATCAAGCACAGATACGCAGTATTCT.

In its sample, this clonotype was seen a few times. Written as DNA, the CDR3 is TGCAGTGCTAAGGGGTCGGTGAACACTGAAGCTTTCTTT. It translates to CSAKGSVNTEAFF. V is TRBV20-1 and J is TRBJ1-1; a possible D gene is TRBD1 (5 bases). The CDR3 has 13 residues. Looked up from germline, CDR1 is DFQATT and CDR2 is SNEGSKA (reference sequence). The ends were cut back, 4 bases at V and 0 bases at J, with 9 bases in the middle.

V usage is TRBV2 and J usage is TRBJ2-3; D may be TRBD2 (5 bases). This CDR3 is 15 amino acids long. In germline, CDR1 is SNHLY, CDR2 FYNNEI. The V end was cut by 7 bases, the J end by 2 bases, with 16 bases between. CDR3 DNA: TGTGCCAGCACCGAGGGAGCGGTATCCACAGATACGCAGTATTTT. Encoded protein: CASTEGAVSTDTQYF.

V usage is TRBV7-2 and J usage is TRBJ2-7; perhaps TRBD2 as D (6 bases). The length of the CDR3 is 13 residues. Germline lookup yields CDR1 SGHTA and CDR2 FQGNSA. V was shortened by 8 bases and J by 7 bases, with 18 bases between the two germline ends. CDR3 in DNA: TGTGCCAGCGGGCGGGGAGATAGAGAAGAGCAGTACTTC. It specifies CASGRGDREEQYF.

This clonotype was counted a few times. The chain combines TRBV20-1 with TRBJ1-6; unclear D gene. Germline V gene data show CDR1 as DFQATT and CDR2 as SNEGSKA (reference sequence). The CDR3 is 14 amino acids. V was trimmed by 6 bases and J by 5 bases, leaving 14 bases between them. Written as DNA, the CDR3 is TGCAGTGCCATAGGGCGCTTGAATAATTCACCCCTCCACTTT. As protein: CSAIGRLNNSPLHF.

This rearrangement joins TRBV20-1 to TRBJ2-5; D uncertain. With 1 base removed from V and 11 bases from J, the gap between germline ends came to 23 bases. There are 15 residues in the CDR3. Germline assignment: CDR1 DFQATT and CDR2 SNEGSKA (reference sequence). CDR3 sequence (DNA): TGCAGTGCTAGAGTTGGTGGCACAGTATACAATGAGCAGTACTTC. Translating gives CSARVGGTVYNEQYF.

There are many counts of this clonotype. The rearrangement uses TRBV4-1 and TRBJ2-1; 8 positions match TRBD1. V gave up 5 bases and J gave up 0 bases; unmatched junction bases: 6. The CDR3 is made up of 16 amino acids. Germline assignment: CDR1 MGHRA and CDR2 YSYEKL. The CDR3 bases are TGCGCCAGCAGCTCCCGGACAGGGAGCTCCTACAATGAGCAGTTCTTC. It is translated as CASSSRTGSSYNEQFF.

This clonotype appeared once. Its ends do not fully match the called genes, so a read error is possible. The V call is TRBV25-1, the J call TRBJ2-1, with D perhaps matching TRBD1 (6 bases). The germline gives CDR1 MGHDK, CDR2 SYGVNS. This CDR3 contains 17 residues. In DNA, the CDR3 is TGTGCCAGCAGTGAAGTGGGGGCCCATAACTCCTGCAATGAGCAGTTCTTC. This sequence encodes CASSEVGAHNSCNEQFF.

The chain joins TRBV20-1 to TRBJ1-5; the D gene is possibly TRBD1 (5 bases). Germline values: CDR1 DFQATT, CDR2 SNEGSKA (reference sequence). The V end was cut by 6 bases, the J end by 4 bases, with 10 bases between. The CDR3 has 12 amino acids. The CDR3 loop is CSAGDLNQPQHF. CDR3 coding DNA: TGCAGTGCGGGGGACCTAAATCAGCCCCAGCATTTT.

The rearrangement links TRBV29-1 to TRBJ2-7, with TRBD1 matching 7 bases. Germline V CDR1 and CDR2: SQVTM, ANQGSEA. Trimming at V came to 5 bases and at J to 2 bases, leaving 6 bases not matched to a gene. This CDR3 spans 13 amino acids. CDR3 DNA sequence: TGCAGCGTTCTCCGGGACAGAGCCTACGAGCAGTACTTC. Translating gives CSVLRDRAYEQYF.

The chain combines TRBV10-3 with TRBJ1-2; D is uncertain. The CDR3 sequence is 13 residues long. Trimming left V 4 bases short and J 1 base short, with 7 bases between. The germline V gene has CDR1 ENHRY and CDR2 SYGVKD. The CDR3 sequence: CAISGAGNYGYTF. The CDR3 DNA is TGTGCCATCAGTGGAGCGGGTAACTATGGCTACACCTTC.

The chain is built from TRBV14 and TRBJ1-4, with a possible D match to TRBD1 (5 bases). The germline V gene has CDR1 SGHDN and CDR2 FVKESK. CDR3 length: 16 residues. The V gene lost 4 bases and the J gene lost 8 bases, with 20 bases spanning the gap. The CDR3 sequence: CASSPTRGRMGEKLFF. The CDR3 DNA is TGTGCCAGCAGCCCCACCCGGGGCCGAATGGGGGAAAAACTGTTTTTT.

V and J are TRBV12-3 or TRBV12-4 and TRBJ1-5, with 7 bases lining up with TRBD1. V was pared by 7 bases and J by 2 bases, with 5 bases of the junction left unmatched. The CDR3 loop spans 14 amino acids. CDR3 sequence reads: CASTVTGGNQPQHF. CDR3 nucleotide sequence: TGTGCCAGCACCGTCACAGGGGGCAATCAGCCCCAGCATTTT.

This sequence joins TRBV11-2 and TRBJ2-5; weak D call: TRBD2 (5 bases). Germline CDR1 and CDR2: SGHAT and FQNNGV. V dropped 0 bases and J dropped 11 bases, with 13 bases sitting between them. The CDR3 is made up of 13 amino acids. Here the CDR3 reads CASSLDFSGEQYF. The CDR3 bases are TGTGCCAGCAGCTTAGACTTTAGTGGGGAGCAGTACTTC.

For this clonotype: Sequence at one end of the junction differs from germline and may be a read error. The V call is TRBV2, the J call TRBJ2-1, with 12 positions matching TRBD2. The length of the CDR3 is 19 residues. The V gene's germline CDR1 is SNHLY and CDR2 FYNNEI. CDR3 loop: CASNKPGLAGRGSYKEQFF. The CDR3 DNA reads TGTGCCAGCAACAAACCGGGACTAGCGGGCCGGGGATCCTACAAGGAGCAGTTCTTC.

The genes are TRBV12-3 or TRBV12-4 and TRBJ1-1, with TRBD1 matching 7 bases. This CDR3 is built from 16 residues. Trimming cost V 6 bases and J 0 bases; bases outside gene matches: 10. DNA of the CDR3: TGTGCCAGCAGACGGTCGGGGACAGAAATGAACACTGAAGCTTTCTTT. Translated: CASRRSGTEMNTEAFF.

The rearrangement joins TRBV29-1 to TRBJ2-1; D not resolved. Trimming stripped 7 bases from V and 6 bases from J, with 10 bases between. Germline-derived CDR1 and CDR2 are SQVTM and ANQGSEA. This CDR3 is 11 amino acids long. The CDR3 here is CSGNRANEQFF. Written as DNA, the CDR3 is TGCAGCGGTAACCGGGCCAATGAGCAGTTCTTC.

This clonotype showed up just a few times. V usage is TRBV9 and J usage is TRBJ1-5; 7 bases align to TRBD1. The junction had 12 bases not matched to a gene; V was cut back by 4 bases and J by 2 bases. This CDR3 has 17 amino acids. The V gene's germline CDR1 is SGDLS and CDR2 YYNGEE. CDR3 bases: TGTGCCAGCAGCCCGGGACAGCGACCGCGCGGCAATCAGCCCCAGCATTTT. It translates to CASSPGQRPRGNQPQHF.

Notes on this clonotype: Sequence at one end of the junction differs from germline and may be a read error. The chain recombines TRBV6-1 with TRBJ1-6; TRBD1 might be the D (5 bases). Per the germline V gene, CDR1 is MNHNS and CDR2 is SASEGT. The CDR3 runs 14 residues. The CDR3 sequence: CVSSVTADNSPLHF. The CDR3 nucleotides read TGTGTCAGCAGTGTGACAGCAGATAATTCACCCCTCCACTTT.

The chain links TRBV5-1 to TRBJ2-7; D is possibly TRBD1 (5 bases). This CDR3 has 15 amino acids. Germline CDR1 is SGHRS and CDR2 is YFSETQ. V gave up 2 bases and J gave up 3 bases, with 15 bases separating them. CDR3: CASSLQTVELYEQYF. DNA of the CDR3: TGCGCCAGCAGCTTACAGACAGTAGAACTCTACGAGCAGTACTTC. The variable domain in full, with the rest retrieved from reference TRBV5-1 and TRBJ2-7, is KAGVTQTPRYLIKTRGQQVTLSCSPISGHRSVSWYQQTPGQGLQFLFEYFSETQRNKGNFPGRFSGRQFSNSRSEMNVSTLELGDSALYLCASSLQTVELYEQYFGPGTRLTVT.

Points on this clonotype: A read error may explain this, as a much larger clone is one base away. This chain links TRBV20-1 with TRBJ2-4; perhaps D is TRBD1 or TRBD2 (5 bases each). Per germline, CDR1 DFQATT and CDR2 SNEGSKA (reference sequence). Between the trimmed V and J ends, which lost 2 bases and 6 bases, there was a span of 11 bases. This CDR3 contains 13 residues. CDR3 residues: CSARRDGGNIQYF. Here the CDR3 DNA reads TGCAGTGCTAGAAGGGACGGAGGAAACATTCAGTACTTC.

The chain links TRBV7-9 to TRBJ1-1, with D hard to call. V dropped 1 base and J dropped 2 bases, with 11 bases sitting between them. This CDR3 comprises 15 residues. Germline lookup yields CDR1 SEHNR and CDR2 FQNEAQ (reference sequence). CDR3 sequence: CASSLGASGNTEAFF. Here the CDR3 DNA reads TGTGCCAGCAGCTTAGGGGCTTCGGGAAACACTGAAGCTTTCTTT.

This clonotype has a count of ten or more. The rearrangement links TRBV29-1 to TRBJ2-3; 14 bases are a match to TRBD2. V lost 4 bases and J lost 3; bases outside the gene matches: 0. Germline CDR1 and CDR2: SQVTM and ANQGSEA. The length of the CDR3 is 14 residues. Written as DNA, the CDR3 is TGCAGCGTTGGGACTAGCGGGGGGACAGATACGCAGTATTTT. Protein: CSVGTSGGTDTQYF.

Comment on this clonotype: At one end, the junction sequence differs from germline, possibly due to a read error. This chain connects TRBV10-3 to TRBJ2-1, with D perhaps TRBD1 (5 bases). The germline CDR1 and CDR2 sequences are ENHRY and SYGVKD. The CDR3 runs 12 residues. CDR3 amino acids: CATSDTNNGQFF. In DNA, the CDR3 is TGTGCCACCTCGGACACAAACAATGGGCAGTTCTTC.

This clonotype turned up a few times. The chain recombines TRBV20-1 with TRBJ1-1, with 7 bases that match TRBD1. CDR3 length: 14 residues. The trim removed 3 bases at V and 4 bases at J, leaving 8 bases unmatched. CDR1 is DFQATT, CDR2 SNEGSKA, per germline (reference sequence). The DNA for the CDR3 is TGCAGTGCTAGGAAAGGGGGCGGCGGCACTGAAGCTTTCTTT. It codes for CSARKGGGGTEAFF.